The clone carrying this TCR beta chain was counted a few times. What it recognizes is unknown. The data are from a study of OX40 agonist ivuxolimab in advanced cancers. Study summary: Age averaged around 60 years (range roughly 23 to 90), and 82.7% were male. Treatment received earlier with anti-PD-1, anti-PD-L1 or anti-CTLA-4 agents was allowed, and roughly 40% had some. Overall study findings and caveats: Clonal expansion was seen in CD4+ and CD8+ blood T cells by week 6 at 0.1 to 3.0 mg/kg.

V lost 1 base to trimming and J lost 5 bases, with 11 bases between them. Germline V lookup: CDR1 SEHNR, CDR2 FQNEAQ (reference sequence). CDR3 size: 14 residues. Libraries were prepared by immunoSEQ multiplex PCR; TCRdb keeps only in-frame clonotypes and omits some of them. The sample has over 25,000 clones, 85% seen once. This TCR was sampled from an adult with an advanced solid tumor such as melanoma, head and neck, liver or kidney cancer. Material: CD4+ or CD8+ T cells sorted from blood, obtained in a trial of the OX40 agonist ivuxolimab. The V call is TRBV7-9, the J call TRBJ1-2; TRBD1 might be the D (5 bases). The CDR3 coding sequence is TGTGCCAGCAGCTTAGAAGGGGCAGTATATGGCTACACCTTC. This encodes CASSLEGAVYGYTF.